The 28 T cell receptor beta chains below were found in one sample sequenced in a study of CD8 T cells in Susac syndrome (dated by TCRdb to 2018 to 2020). Preparation of the library involved the immunoSEQ multiplex PCR assay. RNA was extracted with the RNeasy kit and about 0.5 to 1 ug was reverse transcribed using random hexamers. TCRdb reran the public reads through fastp at Q25 and MiXCR, keeping productive beta chains. Every entry covers one CDR3 protein and lists the most common genes and DNA from its rows. The sample table contains approximately 190,000 distinct CDR3 sequences; only one count was recorded for more than 90% of them. Roughly 0.093% of the sample is taken by the ten largest. Sequenced input: CD4+ T cells from PBMCs. The receptors originated from a human donor with Susac syndrome.

The chain is built from TRBV29-1 and TRBJ2-1; a weak D match, TRBD1 (6 bases). CDR1 and CDR2 from the germline V gene are SQVTM and ANQGSEA. There are 14 residues in the CDR3. V lost 6 bases and J lost 0, with 12 bases in between. The CDR3 nucleotides are TGCAGCGTCAACAGGGATTCCTCCTACAATGAGCAGTTCTTC. The encoded protein is CSVNRDSSYNEQFF.

V usage is TRBV20-1 and J usage is TRBJ1-1, with 7 bases that match TRBD1. V lost 5 bases, J lost 10 bases, and 19 bases stayed unmatched. The CDR3 has 15 residues. From germline, CDR1 is DFQATT and CDR2 SNEGSKA (reference sequence). This CDR3 reads CSASETGSATLGAFF. The CDR3 DNA follows: TGCAGTGCTTCAGAGACAGGGTCGGCTACCCTCGGAGCTTTCTTT.

The chain recombines TRBV2 with TRBJ1-4; D not resolved. Germline loops: CDR1 SNHLY, CDR2 FYNNEI. V was shortened by 0 bases and J by 6 bases, with 8 bases between the two germline ends. The CDR3 runs 14 residues. CDR3 in amino acids: CASSEALQHEKLFF. In nucleotides, the CDR3 is TGTGCCAGCAGTGAAGCGCTTCAACATGAAAAACTGTTTTTT.

The chain uses TRBV6-1 and TRBJ2-2; weak D call: TRBD2 (6 bases). The CDR3 is 14 residues long. Trimming took off 2 bases at V and 4 bases at J, with 8 bases between the two ends. The germline gives CDR1 MNHNS, CDR2 SASEGT. CDR3 in DNA: TGTGCCAGCAGTGAAATGGGAGGCACCGGGGAGCTGTTTTTT. Protein product: CASSEMGGTGELFF.

The rearrangement uses TRBV30 and TRBJ2-2; D is ambiguous. The germline CDR1 and CDR2 sequences are GTSNPN and SVGIG (reference sequence). V was shortened by 0 bases and J by 1 base, with 9 bases between the two germline ends. CDR3 length: 15 amino acids. CDR3 bases: TGTGCCTGGAGTGTAAAGGGTAGGAACACCGGGGAGCTGTTTTTT. Encoded protein: CAWSVKGRNTGELFF. Looking up the rest from reference TRBV30 and TRBJ2-2 gives the full variable domain: SQTIHQWPATLVQPVGSPLSLECTVEGTSNPNLYWYRQAAGRGLQLLFYSVGIGQISSEVPQNLSASRPQDRQFILSSKKLLLSDSGFYLCAWSVKGRNTGELFFGEGSRLTVL.

This clonotype occurred once. A read error may produce the germline difference seen at one junction end. V and J are TRBV4-1 and TRBJ2-6; D is perhaps TRBD1 (5 bases). The CDR3 contains 17 residues. Germline V lookup: CDR1 MGHRA, CDR2 YSYEKL. CDR3 sequence: CASSPRQGSSGANVLTF. The CDR3 DNA is TGCGCCAGCAGCCCTCGGCAGGGCTCGTCTGGGGCCAACGTCCTGACCTTC.

This clonotype was seen just once. This chain joins TRBV2 and TRBJ1-4; TRBD1 is a possible D gene (5 bases). The germline V and J ends were trimmed by 7 bases and 10 bases, with 10 bases remaining between them. This CDR3 contains 11 residues. Germline values: CDR1 SNHLY, CDR2 FYNNEI. Written as DNA, the CDR3 is TGTGCCAGCATGAGGGACGGAAAACTGTTTTTT. This encodes CASMRDGKLFF.

This clonotype was counted between two and nine times. Here the CDR3 DNA reads TGCGCCAGCACACAGGGGAACTATGGCTACACCTTC. It codes for CASTQGNYGYTF. The rearrangement links TRBV5-1 to TRBJ1-2; 7 positions agree with TRBD1. The CDR3 totals 12 residues. CDR1 and CDR2 (germline): SGHRS, YFSETQ. The V gene end was trimmed by 6 bases and the J gene end by 2 bases; junction bases not matched to a gene: 1.

The chain carries TRBV11-2 and TRBJ2-7; D possibly corresponds to TRBD2 (6 bases). The CDR3 runs to 14 residues. CDR1 SGHAT and CDR2 FQNNGV come from the germline V gene. V lost 1 base and J lost 3, with 10 bases in between. CDR3 region: CASSLGRVNYEQYF. In nucleotides, the CDR3 is TGTGCCAGCAGCTTAGGGAGGGTCAACTACGAGCAGTACTTC. The variable domain in full, completed from reference TRBV11-2 and TRBJ2-7, reads EAGVAQSPRYKIIEKRQSVAFWCNPISGHATLYWYQQILGQGPKLLIQFQNNGVVDDSQLPKDRFSAERLKGVDSTLKIQPAKLEDSAVYLCASSLGRVNYEQYFGPGTRLTVT.

The chain joins TRBV12-3 or TRBV12-4 to TRBJ1-4; D is unresolved. The CDR3 is made up of 13 amino acids. V lost 7 bases, J lost 5 bases, and 11 bases lay in between. CDR3 in DNA: TGTGCCAGCACCAGTGGTTACAATGAAAAACTGTTTTTT. This encodes CASTSGYNEKLFF.

The V call is TRBV29-1, the J call TRBJ1-5, with 8 positions matching TRBD1. Unmatched junction bases numbered 4, after V lost 6 bases and J lost 3 bases. There are 13 residues in the CDR3. The germline gives CDR1 SQVTM, CDR2 ANQGSEA. The CDR3 DNA reads as TGCAGCGTCGGGGACAGGACCAATCAGCCCCAGCATTTT. Protein: CSVGDRTNQPQHF.

The genes are TRBV12-3 or TRBV12-4 and TRBJ2-7; no definite D call. This CDR3 region has 13 residues. Trimming cost V 5 bases and J 1 base, with 9 bases left between them. The CDR3 region has the DNA TGTGCCAGCAGTACCAGGAGTTCCTACGAGCAGTACTTC. Amino acid sequence: CASSTRSSYEQYF.

The chain combines TRBV30 with TRBJ2-4, with a tentative D call TRBD1 (6 bases). CDR1 is GTSNPN, CDR2 SVGIG, per germline (reference sequence). Trimming stripped 2 bases from V and 7 bases from J, with 12 bases between. The CDR3 sequence is 13 residues long. The chain's CDR3 is CAWSPNRDNIQYF. Written as DNA, the CDR3 is TGTGCCTGGAGTCCTAACAGGGACAACATTCAGTACTTC.

The chain uses TRBV29-1 and TRBJ1-1, with TRBD1 identical over 7 bases. Germline V gene data show CDR1 as SQVTM and CDR2 as ANQGSEA. CDR3 length equals 13 residues. V trimming: 4 bases; J trimming: 2 bases; junction bases outside the gene matches: 4. This CDR3 reads CSVVGQKNTEAFF. CDR3 coding DNA: TGCAGCGTTGTGGGACAGAAAAACACTGAAGCTTTCTTT.

The rearrangement links TRBV5-6 to TRBJ1-4; D remains ambiguous. The V gene's germline CDR1 is SGHDT and CDR2 YYEEEE. V lost 0 bases to trimming and J lost 5 bases, with 8 bases between them. There are 14 residues in the CDR3. The CDR3 region has the DNA TGTGCCAGCAGCTTGGGTCAGGCAAATGAAAAACTGTTTTTT. Translated, it gives CASSLGQANEKLFF.

The chain recombines TRBV11-2 with TRBJ2-6; D gene unclear. This CDR3 is built from 17 residues. CDR1 and CDR2 from the germline V gene are SGHAT and FQNNGV. Trimming cost V 2 bases and J 0 bases, with 11 bases left between them. The CDR3 nucleotides read TGTGCCAGCAGCTTAAACTTGTTCGACTCTGGGGCCAACGTCCTGACTTTC. Translating gives CASSLNLFDSGANVLTF.

This clonotype was observed once. V usage is TRBV9 and J usage is TRBJ2-2; no clear D. Germline lookup yields CDR1 SGDLS and CDR2 YYNGEE. Trimming removed 0 bases from V and 4 bases from J, with 10 bases in between. This CDR3 is built from 15 residues. The CDR3 spells CASSVVPPPTGELFF. CDR3 nucleotide sequence: TGTGCCAGCAGCGTAGTTCCGCCTCCCACCGGGGAGCTGTTTTTT.

The genes are TRBV12-3 or TRBV12-4 and TRBJ2-1; D gene ambiguous. The CDR3 is 13 residues long. The V and J ends lost 5 bases and 8 bases respectively, with 13 bases between them. This CDR3 reads CASSRLESHEQFF. CDR3 nucleotides: TGTGCCAGCAGTCGTCTAGAAAGTCATGAGCAGTTCTTC.

CDR3 sequence reads: CASSRTGQEGEKLFF. CDR3 DNA: TGTGCCAGCTCACGTACCGGGCAGGAAGGAGAAAAACTGTTTTTT. The J gene is TRBJ1-4, the V gene TRBV18; D not certain. Germline lookup yields CDR1 KGHSH and CDR2 LQKENI. The CDR3 spans 15 residues. V was pared by 4 bases and J by 8 bases, with 17 bases between. Using reference TRBV18 and TRBJ1-4 for the parts outside the CDR3, the full variable domain is NAGVMQNPRHLVRRRGQEARLRCSPMKGHSHVYWYRQLPEEGLKFMVYLQKENIIDESGMPKERFSAEFPKEGPSILRIQQVVRGDSAAYFCASSRTGQEGEKLFFGSGTQLSVL.

The sample holds a few counts of this clonotype. This rearrangement joins TRBV7-9 to TRBJ2-7, with 10 bases identical to TRBD2. The germline V gene has CDR1 SEHNR and CDR2 FQNEAQ (reference sequence). This CDR3 has 14 amino acids. V trimming: 5 bases; J trimming: 2 bases; junction bases outside the gene matches: 3. The CDR3 here is CASSPSGGTYEQYF. The CDR3 nucleotides read TGTGCCAGCAGCCCTAGCGGGGGAACCTACGAGCAGTACTTC.

The chain links TRBV5-1 to TRBJ1-4, with D uncertain. CDR1 is SGHRS, CDR2 YFSETQ, per germline. The CDR3 sequence is 16 residues long. V was cut by 0 bases and J by 1 base, with 10 bases left in between. The CDR3 bases are TGCGCCAGCAGCTTGGAATTTGGGAGAACTAATGAAAAACTGTTTTTT. Residues: CASSLEFGRTNEKLFF.

The V and J genes are TRBV4-1 and TRBJ2-1, with D perhaps matching TRBD2 (6 bases). The V end was cut by 0 bases, the J end by 2 bases, with 17 bases between. Germline CDR1 and CDR2: MGHRA and YSYEKL. The CDR3 loop spans 18 amino acids. CDR3 coding DNA: TGCGCCAGCAGCCAAGATCGAGGGTGGCGGGGAACCTACAATGAGCAGTTCTTC. Translation gives CASSQDRGWRGTYNEQFF.

J is TRBJ2-7 and V is TRBV29-1; no firm D call. Trimming stripped 4 bases from V and 5 bases from J, with 21 bases between. Per germline, CDR1 SQVTM and CDR2 ANQGSEA. This CDR3 spans 15 amino acids. CDR3 sequence reads: CSVAGWGGVSHEQYF. The DNA for the CDR3 is TGCAGCGTTGCGGGTTGGGGTGGGGTTTCCCACGAGCAGTACTTC.

This clonotype was counted only a few times. This chain connects TRBV7-7 to TRBJ2-1; D may be TRBD1 (5 bases). The CDR3 is made up of 13 amino acids. Per germline, CDR1 SSHAT and CDR2 FNYEAQ (reference sequence). Trimming took off 5 bases at V and 4 bases at J, with 9 bases between the two ends. In DNA form, the CDR3 reads TGTGCCAGCAGCCGTCAGGGTTACAATGAGCAGTTCTTC. This gives the protein CASSRQGYNEQFF.

This clonotype was seen just once. The genes are TRBV13 and TRBJ1-2; D is perhaps TRBD1 (6 bases). Germline V gives CDR1 PRHDT, CDR2 FYEKMQ (reference sequence). The V end was cut by 6 bases, the J end by 6 bases, with 17 bases between. The CDR3 runs to 14 residues. CDR3 bases: TGTGCCAGCAGGCCTAGACAGGCAGCCCATGGCTACACCTTC. Its protein is CASRPRQAAHGYTF. The full variable domain, rest sourced from reference TRBV13 and TRBJ1-2, is AAGVIQSPRHLIKEKRETATLKCYPIPRHDTVYWYQQGPGQDPQFLISFYEKMQSDKGSIPDRFSAQQFSDYHSELNMSSLELGDSALYFCASRPRQAAHGYTFGSGTRLTVV.

This rearrangement joins TRBV7-8 to TRBJ1-2; D may be TRBD1 (5 bases). The V end was cut by 3 bases, the J end by 4 bases, with 15 bases between. The germline gives CDR1 SGHVS, CDR2 FQNEAQ. This CDR3 spans 15 amino acids. CDR3 region: CASSLGGDLTYGYTF. CDR3 nucleotides: TGTGCCAGCAGCTTGGGGGGGGATCTGACCTATGGCTACACCTTC.

The gene calls are TRBV28 and TRBJ1-4; D unresolved. This CDR3 contains 8 residues. The V gene lost 8 bases and the J gene lost 12 bases, with 4 bases spanning the gap. Per germline, CDR1 MDHEN and CDR2 SYDVKM. This CDR3 is CASSELFF. In nucleotides, the CDR3 is TGTGCCAGCTCAGAACTGTTTTTT.

J is TRBJ2-3 and V is TRBV6-2 or TRBV6-3; no reliable D call. V was shortened by 7 bases and J by 1 base, with 15 bases between the two germline ends. CDR1 MNHEY and CDR2 SVGEGT come from the germline V gene. The CDR3 totals 15 residues. Written as DNA, the CDR3 is TGTGCCAGCATACGCAGAGCAGTAGGCACAGATACGCAGTATTTT. This translates into CASIRRAVGTDTQYF.